This T cell receptor (beta chain) was sequenced in a study of blood T cell repertoires in COVID-19. For the study at large: COVID-19 samples from acute and convalescent phases originated in the United States, Italy and Spain.

V gave up 6 bases and J gave up 5 bases, with 19 bases separating them. The germline gives CDR1 WSHSY, CDR2 SAAADI. The CDR3 has 15 amino acids. The assay was immunoSEQ multiplex PCR, and TCRdb's table has in-frame clones only and misses some. The top ten hold more than 9.5% of the sample, which has roughly 59,000 clones, around 80% seen once. The chain links TRBV10-2 to TRBJ2-5, with a weak D call TRBD2 (7 bases). This clonotype was obtained from a human donor in a cohort sampled during active COVID-19. Material: peripheral blood. The CDR3 nucleotides are TGCGCCAGCAGCTCGATGGGGGGGCCGGTGGAGACCCAGTACTTC. Its translation is CASSSMGGPVETQYF.